Following are 25 T cell receptor beta chains from one sample sequenced in a study of T cell responses to AZD1222 COVID-19 vaccine. Here immunoSEQ multiplex PCR was the method, and the copy in TCRdb shows in-frame clones only, minus some. The sample shows roughly 260,000 clones, more than 85% of them seen only once. Sequences were derived from peripheral blood, sampled on day 0 of AZD1222 vaccination. All receptors derive from an adult in good health.

The chain carries TRBV7-9 and TRBJ2-7; possibly TRBD2 for D (6 bases). V shed 4 bases and J shed 4 bases, with 20 bases lying between them. The CDR3 length is 16 residues. Germline assignment: CDR1 SEHNR and CDR2 FQNEAQ (reference sequence). The CDR3 here is CASSSSPGDRGYEQYF. CDR3 bases: TGTGCCAGCAGCTCCTCGCCGGGAGACCGGGGTTACGAGCAGTACTTC.

The rearrangement uses TRBV4-3 and TRBJ1-1; the D gene is possibly TRBD1 (6 bases). CDR3 length equals 17 residues. The germline CDR1 and CDR2 sequences are LGHNA and YSLEER. Trimming shortened V by 1 base and J by 0 bases, and 15 bases separated the two germline ends. This CDR3 reads CASSQAGKGGMNTEAFF. The CDR3 nucleotides read TGCGCCAGCAGCCAAGCGGGCAAAGGGGGTATGAACACTGAAGCTTTCTTT.

V and J are TRBV5-4 and TRBJ2-1; either TRBD1 or TRBD2 may supply D (5 bases each). The CDR3 extends over 15 amino acids. V shed 3 bases and J shed 7 bases, with 17 bases lying between them. The germline V gene encodes CDR1 SGHNT and CDR2 YYREEE (reference sequence). CDR3 coding DNA: TGTGCCAGCAGCTCCCGGGACCATCTCTGGAATGAGCAGTTCTTC. It specifies CASSSRDHLWNEQFF.

V usage is TRBV14 and J usage is TRBJ1-2; perhaps TRBD1 as D (6 bases). Germline V gene data show CDR1 as SGHDN and CDR2 as FVKESK. The CDR3 loop spans 12 amino acids. The germline V and J ends were trimmed by 8 bases and 9 bases, with 16 bases remaining between them. In DNA form, the CDR3 reads TGTGCCAGCCCCCACCGCAGGGGAAGCTACACCTTC. This translates into CASPHRRGSYTF.

V and J are TRBV28 and TRBJ2-6; D perhaps matches TRBD1 (6 bases). The CDR3 extends over 14 amino acids. The germline V and J ends were trimmed by 10 bases and 4 bases, with 14 bases remaining between them. Germline V lookup: CDR1 MDHEN, CDR2 SYDVKM. The CDR3 loop is CAIHKGVGANVLTF. CDR3 DNA sequence: TGTGCCATCCACAAGGGGGTGGGGGCCAACGTCCTGACTTTC.

The CDR3 loop reads CASSLNQGDAFF. The CDR3 DNA follows: TGTGCCAGCAGCTTAAACCAAGGTGATGCTTTCTTT. The chain links TRBV7-9 to TRBJ1-1; D remains ambiguous. Germline loops: CDR1 SEHNR, CDR2 FQNEAQ (reference sequence). The CDR3 has 12 residues. Trimming took off 2 bases at V and 11 bases at J, with 12 bases between the two ends.

The rearrangement uses TRBV11-3 and TRBJ2-7; D is possibly TRBD1 or TRBD2 (5 bases each). Trimming removed 0 bases at V and 7 bases at J, with 7 bases between. There are 12 residues in the CDR3. CDR1 SGHNT and CDR2 YENEEA come from the germline V gene. The CDR3 protein is CASSLDWGEQYF. The CDR3 coding sequence is TGTGCCAGCAGCTTAGATTGGGGGGAGCAGTACTTC.

J is TRBJ1-1 and V is TRBV5-6, with D unclear. Germline CDR1 and CDR2: SGHDT and YYEEEE. The CDR3 is 14 amino acids. V lost 1 base to trimming and J lost 0 bases, with 7 bases between them. CDR3 bases: TGTGCCAGCAGCTTGAAACGGGTGAACACTGAAGCTTTCTTT. As protein: CASSLKRVNTEAFF.

The V and J genes are TRBV28 and TRBJ2-1, with 8 bases that match TRBD1. Germline V gene data show CDR1 as MDHEN and CDR2 as SYDVKM. Trimming cost V 1 base and J 0 bases; bases outside gene matches: 8. There are 18 residues in the CDR3. The CDR3 loop is CASSLSGDRSSSYNEQFF. The CDR3 DNA reads as TGTGCCAGCAGTTTATCGGGGGACAGGTCGAGCTCCTACAATGAGCAGTTCTTC.

The J gene is TRBJ2-1, the V gene TRBV15; D is perhaps TRBD1 or TRBD2 (5 bases each). CDR3 size: 19 residues. Between the trimmed V and J ends, which lost 0 bases and 4 bases, there was a span of 22 bases. Per the germline V gene, CDR1 is LNHNV and CDR2 is YYDKDF (reference sequence). CDR3 sequence: CATSRDAPGPLGIYNEQFF. The CDR3 DNA reads TGTGCCACCAGCAGAGATGCGCCGGGGCCCCTGGGGATTTACAATGAGCAGTTCTTC.

The DNA for the CDR3 is TGTGCCAGCAGCCCCAGATGGGGGCTACCCTACGAGCAGTACTTC. Protein: CASSPRWGLPYEQYF. The V gene is TRBV5-8, the J gene TRBJ2-7; TRBD1 might be the D (6 bases). Deletions cut 4 bases from V and 2 bases from J, with 16 bases between. Germline values: CDR1 SGHTS, CDR2 YDEGEE. CDR3 length equals 15 residues.

The J gene is TRBJ2-7, the V gene TRBV19; 7 bases fit TRBD2. Germline CDR1 is LNHDA and CDR2 is SQIVND (reference sequence). V was clipped by 5 bases and J by 2 bases; unmatched bases: 3. The CDR3 is 13 residues long. The CDR3 nucleotides read TGTGCCAGTAGTCGGGGGGACGCCTACGAGCAGTACTTC. Amino acid sequence: CASSRGDAYEQYF. Supplemented by reference TRBV19 and TRBJ2-7, the full variable domain reads DGGITQSPKYLFRKEGQNVTLSCEQNLNHDAMYWYRQDPGQGLRLIYYSQIVNDFQKGDIAEGYSVSREKKESFPLTVTSAQKNPTAFYLCASSRGDAYEQYFGPGTRLTVT.

The V call is TRBV29-1, the J call TRBJ2-1; tentatively, D is TRBD2 (6 bases). The CDR3 has 13 residues. Germline CDR1 reads SQVTM; CDR2 reads ANQGSEA. The V end lost 7 bases, the J end lost 1 base, and 11 bases lay between the germline ends. The DNA of the CDR3 is TGCAGCGCCGGGAGTTTGTCCTACAATGAGCAGTTCTTC. Translating it yields CSAGSLSYNEQFF.

V is TRBV21-1 and J is TRBJ1-2. TRBV21-1 is described as a pseudogene. The CDR3 is 11 amino acids. CDR3 region: CARDLNYGYTF. The CDR3 DNA is TGTGCCAGGGATCTAAACTATGGCTACACCTTC.

This clone was found once. This chain joins TRBV5-1 and TRBJ2-7; unclear D gene. The CDR3 covers 12 residues. Germline assignment: CDR1 SGHRS and CDR2 YFSETQ. Trimming shortened V by 0 bases and J by 6 bases, and 7 bases separated the two germline ends. CDR3: CASSLARSEQYF. Here the CDR3 DNA reads TGCGCCAGCAGCTTGGCCAGAAGCGAGCAGTACTTC.

J is TRBJ2-3 and V is TRBV5-1; D remains unclear. The V gene's germline CDR1 is SGHRS and CDR2 YFSETQ. Trimming pared 2 bases from V and 11 bases from J, leaving 15 bases between. This CDR3 has 13 residues. CDR3 nucleotide sequence: TGCGCCAGCAGCTTACGAAACCCTTCGGGGCAGTATTTT. Translation: CASSLRNPSGQYF.

This sequence joins TRBV4-1 and TRBJ1-6, with unresolved D. V was pared by 1 base and J by 9 bases, with 10 bases between. The length of the CDR3 is 14 residues. Germline V gene sequence: CDR1 MGHRA, CDR2 YSYEKL. The CDR3 loop reads CASSQVGLGSPLHF. For the CDR3, the DNA is TGCGCCAGCAGCCAAGTTGGATTGGGTTCACCCCTCCACTTT.

This chain connects TRBV5-4 to TRBJ2-2; D is possibly TRBD1 (5 bases). This CDR3 spans 16 amino acids. From germline, CDR1 is SGHNT and CDR2 YYREEE (reference sequence). The ends were cut back, 0 bases at V and 3 bases at J, with 12 bases in the middle. CDR3 in amino acids: CASSLGGGPHTGELFF. The CDR3 DNA reads TGTGCCAGCAGCTTGGGGGGCGGTCCGCACACCGGGGAGCTGTTTTTT.

V and J are TRBV5-6 and TRBJ2-2; possible D gene TRBD2, 5 bases. Trimming shortened V by 4 bases and J by 2 bases, and 12 bases separated the two germline ends. The CDR3 has 15 amino acids. Germline V gives CDR1 SGHDT, CDR2 YYEEEE. Here the CDR3 reads CASSPNGINTGELFF. The DNA of the CDR3 is TGTGCCAGCAGCCCAAACGGGATAAACACCGGGGAGCTGTTTTTT.

The chain carries TRBV6-5 and TRBJ1-1, with D unresolved. V was clipped by 7 bases and J by 1 base, with 10 bases between them. Looked up from germline, CDR1 is MNHEY and CDR2 is SVGAGI. This CDR3 is 13 amino acids long. The CDR3: CASTTTQNTEAFF. Written as DNA, the CDR3 is TGTGCCAGCACCACCACACAGAACACTGAAGCTTTCTTT.

V and J are TRBV5-1 and TRBJ2-5, with D maybe TRBD1 (5 bases). The length of the CDR3 is 14 residues. Trimming removed 0 bases at V and 4 bases at J, with 10 bases between. Germline V gives CDR1 SGHRS, CDR2 YFSETQ. In DNA, the CDR3 is TGCGCCAGCAGCTTGGATCAGGGTGGAGAGACCCAGTACTTC. Translation gives CASSLDQGGETQYF.

The chain carries TRBV2 and TRBJ1-2; 12 nucleotides align to TRBD1. V was pared by 7 bases and J by 2 bases, with 5 bases of the junction left unmatched. The CDR3 extends over 15 amino acids. CDR1 is SNHLY, CDR2 FYNNEI, per germline. The CDR3 DNA follows: TGTGCCAGCAAGACCGGGACAGGGGGCAACTATGGCTACACCTTC. Its translation is CASKTGTGGNYGYTF.

V gene TRBV28 combines with J gene TRBJ1-2; D gene unclear. Germline loops: CDR1 MDHEN, CDR2 SYDVKM. This CDR3 region has 13 residues. V shed 1 base and J shed 4 bases, with 7 bases lying between them. The CDR3 region has the DNA TGTGCCAGCAGTTTATTAGCAGCCTATGGCTACACCTTC. Translating it yields CASSLLAAYGYTF.

This clone was seen just once. The chain uses TRBV7-3 and TRBJ2-7; D possibly corresponds to TRBD2 (5 bases). V was trimmed by 5 bases and J by 1 base, leaving 15 bases between them. Germline V gene lookup returns CDR1 SGHTA and CDR2 FQGTGA. The CDR3 is made up of 15 amino acids. As DNA, the CDR3 is TGTGCCAGCAGCCACTCCAGCGGAAAATCCTACGAGCAGTACTTC. As protein: CASSHSSGKSYEQYF.

The V gene is TRBV12-3 or TRBV12-4, the J gene TRBJ2-2; D perhaps matches TRBD2 (5 bases). The CDR3 runs 13 residues. Trimming took off 6 bases at V and 2 bases at J, with 7 bases between the two ends. The CDR3 reads CASSRLNTGELFF. Written as DNA, the CDR3 is TGTGCCAGCAGCCGACTAAACACCGGGGAGCTGTTTTTT.